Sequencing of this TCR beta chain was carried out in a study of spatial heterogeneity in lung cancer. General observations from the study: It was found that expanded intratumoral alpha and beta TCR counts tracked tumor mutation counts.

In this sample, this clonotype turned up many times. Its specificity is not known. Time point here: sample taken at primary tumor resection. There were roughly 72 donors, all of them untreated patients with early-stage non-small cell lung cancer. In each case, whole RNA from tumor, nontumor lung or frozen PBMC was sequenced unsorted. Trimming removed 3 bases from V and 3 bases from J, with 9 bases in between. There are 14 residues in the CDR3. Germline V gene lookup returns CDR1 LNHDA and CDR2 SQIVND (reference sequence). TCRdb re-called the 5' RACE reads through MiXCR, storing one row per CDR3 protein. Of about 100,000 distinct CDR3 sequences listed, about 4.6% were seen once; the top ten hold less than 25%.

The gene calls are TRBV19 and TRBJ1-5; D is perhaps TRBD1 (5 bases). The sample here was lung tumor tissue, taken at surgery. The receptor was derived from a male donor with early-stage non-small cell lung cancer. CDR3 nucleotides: TGTGCCAGTAGTATCGGTGGGACCAATCAGCCCCAGCATTTT. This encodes CASSIGGTNQPQHF.